This T cell receptor (beta chain) was profiled in a study of shared clonotypes between healthy human individuals. The study's findings and limits: Generation probabilities were higher for clonotypes shared across all four sorted-subset donors than for unshared ones. The rarefaction results pointed to incomplete sorted-subset sequencing despite large depth.

A roughly 200 ng quantity of DNA, roughly 32,000 T cell genomes, went into the sorted-subset replicate PCRs. Clones were read by immunoSEQ multiplex PCR, and TCRdb kept only the in-frame ones, dropping some. The data hold about 2.4 million clones, with 90% to 95% observed a single time. Notes on this clone: Antigen unknown.

Per the germline V gene, CDR1 is SGHRS and CDR2 is YFSETQ. Trimming cost V 1 base and J 4 bases; bases outside gene matches: 6. The CDR3 has 16 amino acids. Sequencing was performed on naive CD4+ T cells from PBMCs. Sample subset: CD45RA+ positively selected. The sequence derives from a man aged 18 to 35 in good health. Some clones in this sample may be carry-over from other donors' samples. This chain connects TRBV5-1 to TRBJ2-7, with TRBD2 matching 12 bases. The CDR3 DNA reads TGCGCCAGCAGCTTGTTGACTAGCGGGAGCAGTTACGAGCAGTACTTC. Amino acid sequence: CASSLLTSGSSYEQYF.